The 15 T cell receptor beta chains in this list originate from one sample, sequenced in a study of T cell clonotyping in hematopoietic cell transplantation. Using immunoSEQ multiplex PCR, the repertoire was profiled, and TCRdb retains in-frame clones only, with some absent. The sample consists of 6,000 or so clones, 66% of them appearing once. Sequenced here: PBMCs, sampled 180 days after allogeneic stem cell transplant. Every receptor here comes from a male patient aged 50 to 60 who had an allogeneic stem cell transplant from an unrelated donor, so the T cells may come from the graft donor. Some clones in this sample may be carry-over from other donors' samples.

In this sample, this clone turned up a few times. The chain employs TRBV2 and TRBJ1-5; D is undetermined. V shed 6 bases and J shed 3 bases, with 15 bases lying between them. The CDR3 length is 15 residues. Germline V lookup: CDR1 SNHLY, CDR2 FYNNEI. CDR3 residues: CASRFDMYNNQPQHF. In DNA form, the CDR3 reads TGTGCCAGCAGATTCGACATGTATAACAATCAGCCCCAGCATTTT.

The chain couples TRBV30 to TRBJ2-7; perhaps TRBD2 as D (5 bases). Germline CDR1 GTSNPN, CDR2 SVGIG (reference sequence). The V end lost 3 bases, the J end lost 0 bases, and 12 bases lay between the germline ends. The CDR3 is 14 amino acids. The CDR3 sequence: CAWSSIRGSYEQYF. CDR3 DNA sequence: TGTGCCTGGAGCTCAATCCGGGGCTCCTACGAGCAGTACTTC.

The CDR3 DNA sequence: TGCAGCGTTGAAGGTGGGGGGCGCGCAGATACGCAGTATTTT. This codes for CSVEGGGRADTQYF. This rearrangement joins TRBV29-1 to TRBJ2-3; D could derive from TRBD1 or TRBD2 (6 bases each). Trimming shortened V by 1 base and J by 4 bases, and 12 bases separated the two germline ends. The CDR3 runs to 14 residues. CDR1 is SQVTM, CDR2 ANQGSEA, per germline.

This clone was seen just once. The chain employs TRBV30 and TRBJ1-1; D not certain. Trimming took 0 bases from V and 1 from J, leaving 12 bases between them. The CDR3 length is 15 residues. From germline, CDR1 is GTSNPN and CDR2 SVGIG (reference sequence). The CDR3 nucleotides are TGTGCCTGGAGTGTGAAGGGCGGTAGGAACACTGAAGCTTTCTTT. Its translation is CAWSVKGGRNTEAFF.

V is TRBV28 and J is TRBJ2-7; D not resolved. V lost 6 bases to trimming and J lost 3 bases, with 9 bases between them. CDR3 length: 12 residues. The germline CDR1 and CDR2 sequences are MDHEN and SYDVKM. CDR3 loop: CASSPLVYEQYF. For the CDR3, the DNA is TGTGCCAGCAGCCCTTTAGTCTACGAGCAGTACTTC.

The chain has TRBV7-6 and TRBJ1-1; D might be TRBD1 (6 bases). The CDR3 is 14 residues long. Germline V gene sequence: CDR1 SGHVS, CDR2 FNYEAQ. V lost 6 bases to trimming and J lost 4 bases, with 15 bases between them. Here the CDR3 DNA reads TGTGCCAGCAGGCCTGGACAGAGAAGCACTGAAGCTTTCTTT. Translating gives CASRPGQRSTEAFF. Supplemented by reference TRBV7-6 and TRBJ1-1, the full variable domain reads GAGVSQSPRYKVTKRGQDVALRCDPISGHVSLYWYRQALGQGPEFLTYFNYEAQQDKSGLPNDRFSAERPEGSISTLTIQRTEQRDSAMYRCASRPGQRSTEAFFGQGTRLTVV.

The rearrangement joins TRBV4-1 to TRBJ1-1; D remains ambiguous. This CDR3 is built from 13 residues. Germline values: CDR1 MGHRA, CDR2 YSYEKL. V was cut by 1 base and J by 1 base, with 4 bases left in between. Here the CDR3 reads CASSQGENTEAFF. CDR3 DNA sequence: TGCGCCAGCAGCCAAGGGGAGAACACTGAAGCTTTCTTT.

The V call is TRBV4-1, the J call TRBJ1-3; 11 bases align to TRBD1. Losses at the gene ends were 2 bases for V and 0 bases for J; bases not matched to a gene: 18. This CDR3 comprises 22 residues. Germline CDR1 and CDR2: MGHRA and YSYEKL. CDR3 sequence reads: CASSQQSPGTGGGFLSGNTIYF. CDR3 sequence (DNA): TGCGCCAGCAGCCAACAATCTCCCGGGACAGGGGGAGGATTTCTCTCTGGAAACACCATATATTTT.

The chain recombines TRBV2 with TRBJ1-2; D remains unclear. V gave up 6 bases and J gave up 4 bases, with 15 bases separating them. The germline CDR1 and CDR2 sequences are SNHLY and FYNNEI. CDR3 size: 14 residues. CDR3 DNA: TGTGCCAGCAGACGGAGCAAACCATCCTATGGCTACACCTTC. Translating gives CASRRSKPSYGYTF. Based on the CDR3 plus reference TRBV2 and TRBJ1-2, the full variable domain is EPEVTQTPSHQVTQMGQEVILRCVPISNHLYFYWYRQILGQKVEFLVSFYNNEISEKSEIFDDQFSVERPDGSNFTLKIRSTKLEDSAMYFCASRRSKPSYGYTFGSGTRLTVV.

The chain has TRBV9 and TRBJ2-5; possible D gene TRBD2, 6 bases. The CDR3 contains 15 residues. V was pared by 2 bases and J by 5 bases, with 16 bases between. The germline V gene has CDR1 SGDLS and CDR2 YYNGEE. The CDR3 protein is CASSVGDWVAETQYF. The CDR3 DNA is TGTGCCAGCAGCGTTGGGGACTGGGTGGCCGAGACCCAGTACTTC. Combining the CDR3 with reference TRBV9 and TRBJ2-5 gives the whole variable domain DSGVTQTPKHLITATGQRVTLRCSPRSGDLSVYWYQQSLDQGLQFLIQYYNGEERAKGNILERFSAQQFPDLHSELNLSSLELGDSALYFCASSVGDWVAETQYFGPGTRLLVL.

This clone was recorded only once. V usage is TRBV5-4 and J usage is TRBJ1-3; maybe TRBD1 (5 bases). CDR3 size: 15 residues. The V end was cut by 4 bases, the J end by 2 bases, with 13 bases between. Per the germline V gene, CDR1 is SGHNT and CDR2 is YYREEE (reference sequence). The CDR3 reads CASSISPGTGNTIYF. The CDR3 DNA follows: TGTGCCAGCAGCATTAGTCCAGGGACTGGAAACACCATATATTTT.

This chain links TRBV4-3 with TRBJ1-2; D not certain. Germline lookup yields CDR1 LGHNA and CDR2 YSLEER. V shed 1 base and J shed 4 bases, with 13 bases lying between them. The CDR3 contains 15 residues. The CDR3 nucleotides are TGCGCCAGCAGCCAAGGGCTCAACGGGGTCTATGGCTACACCTTC. Amino acids: CASSQGLNGVYGYTF.

This clone turned up a few times. V is TRBV19 and J is TRBJ1-1; D is unclear. V was cut by 7 bases and J by 3 bases, with 6 bases left in between. CDR3 length: 11 residues. The V gene's germline CDR1 is LNHDA and CDR2 SQIVND (reference sequence). In DNA form, the CDR3 reads TGTGCCAGTACGCGGGACACTGAAGCTTTCTTT. Amino acids: CASTRDTEAFF.

In this sample, this clone turned up a few times. This chain joins TRBV30 and TRBJ2-5; D might be TRBD2 (5 bases). Trimming took 4 bases from V and 4 from J, leaving 13 bases between them. The V gene's germline CDR1 is GTSNPN and CDR2 SVGIG (reference sequence). The CDR3 covers 13 residues. The CDR3 is CAWIIGNGETQYF. CDR3 sequence (DNA): TGTGCCTGGATAATCGGGAACGGAGAGACCCAGTACTTC.

The V call is TRBV5-4, the J call TRBJ1-2; 8 nucleotides line up with TRBD1. The CDR3 loop spans 15 amino acids. CDR1 is SGHNT and CDR2 is YYREEE in the germline V gene (reference sequence). Germline trimming cut 3 bases from V and 1 base from J; bases unmatched to any gene: 5. CDR3 nucleotides: TGTGCCAGCAGCTCAGGACAGGGCTATAACTATGGCTACACCTTC. Its protein product is CASSSGQGYNYGYTF. Looking up the rest from reference TRBV5-4 and TRBJ1-2 gives the full variable domain: ETGVTQSPTHLIKTRGQQVTLRCSSQSGHNTVSWYQQALGQGPQFIFQYYREEENGRGNFPPRFSGLQFPNYSSELNVNALELDDSALYLCASSSGQGYNYGYTFGSGTRLTVV.